This T cell receptor beta chain was identified in a study of blood T cell repertoires in COVID-19. The CDR3 length is 13 residues. The V gene's germline CDR1 is SGDLS and CDR2 YYNGEE. V was cut by 1 base and J by 6 bases, with 11 bases left in between. The protocol was immunoSEQ multiplex PCR, while the TCRdb copy is restricted to in-frame clones and leaves out a portion. This sample has around 60,000 clones, with roughly 90% found just once. The sequence was obtained from a human donor in a cohort sampled during active COVID-19. V is TRBV9 and J is TRBJ2-7, with D tentatively TRBD2 (6 bases). The sequenced sample consisted of peripheral blood. The CDR3: CASSVPGVGEQYF. CDR3 bases: TGTGCCAGCAGCGTACCGGGGGTCGGCGAGCAGTACTTC. Looking up the rest from reference TRBV9 and TRBJ2-7 gives the full variable domain: DSGVTQTPKHLITATGQRVTLRCSPRSGDLSVYWYQQSLDQGLQFLIQYYNGEERAKGNILERFSAQQFPDLHSELNLSSLELGDSALYFCASSVPGVGEQYFGPGTRLTVT.